Reported below is one TCR beta chain. This receptor's antigen is unknown. No per-base quality is available; no much larger clone lies one base away. This specimen's treatment or condition label, per the study, means: live attenuated yellow fever vaccine strain. PBMCs were isolated from peripheral blood using a standard Ficoll-Paque protocol. Dynabeads CD4 and CD8 positive selection kits were used to isolate the CD4 and CD8 T-cell fractions. RNA was extracted with TriZol from bulk PBMCs, CD4 and CD8 fractions, and dextramer-positive and dextramer-negative fractions. The sample comes from a study of T cells after yellow fever vaccination (dated by TCRdb to between 2019 and 2020). About the full investigation: Libraries from fractions with low cell numbers were prepared with the SMART-Seq v4 Ultra Low Input RNA kit. Bulk TCR alpha and beta repertoires were sequenced longitudinally to track T-cell clones before and after primary and booster YFV17D yellow fever vaccination. The cohort comprised two healthy male donors, one aged 18 to 30 and one aged 30 to 39 years. Blood was drawn at multiple timepoints before and after primary and secondary immunization, with bulk PBMC replicates and cell subsets isolated.

TCR cDNA was synthesized by 5'RACE template switching, which introduced a universal primer site and unique molecular identifiers. Priming of cDNA synthesis was performed from both the TCR alpha and TCR beta constant segments. Library amplification used two PCR steps, and the second PCR step added sample barcodes and sequencing adapters. Sequencing of libraries was done on Illumina HiSeq 2500 (2x100 bp) or NovaSeq (2x150 bp). Per the authors' processing: MIGEC was used to demultiplex reads and collapse the reads into UMI consensus sequences, and MiXCR was used for V(D)J alignment. Clonotypes responding to the vaccine were identified with edgeR on replicate PBMC samples, with the criteria of FDR below 0.01 and a log2 fold change above 5 up to day 15. CD4 or CD8 identity was assigned to each bulk clonotype according to whether the clonotype was present at higher abundance in the sequenced CD4 repertoire or the sequenced CD8 repertoire. Through fastp at Q25 and MiXCR, TCRdb rebuilt clones from the public reads, retaining in-frame beta chains. Rows with one shared CDR3 protein collapse into an entry with the most common genes and DNA. TCRdb's processing, not the study's, gives the V and J calls here. The sample contains approximately 110,000 distinct CDR3 sequences, 8.4% of them found a single time. 25% of the sample is held by the ten biggest clonotypes.

V is trimmed back by 0 bases and J by 7 bases, and the junction contains 4 bases that no gene match accounts for. Its CDR3 holds 16 amino acids, cysteine through phenylalanine. Only the CDR3 DNA is retained, 48 bases long and in frame from the first base. CDR1 and CDR2 (MGHRA, YSYEKL) derive from the germline V gene. The study at large found these results: Only a couple of donors were included in the study, so the extent to which the findings can be generalized is limited. After the booster, most of the clones that had expanded following primary vaccination were detected again (just under 97% of CD4 and roughly 88% of CD8), which suggests that memory was broadly maintained. FACS-sorted repertoires could contain abundant contaminating clonotypes from the bulk population, so computational filtering was required. A small share of clonotypes occurred in both CD4 and CD8 compartments, likely arising from convergent recombination. Compared with the primary T-cell response, the secondary T-cell response was faster but weaker, reaching its peak on day 5 rather than on day 15.

The rearranged segments are TRBV4-1 and TRBJ2-3, with 13 bases matching TRBD2. The source material was CD8+ T cells sorted from PBMCs, sampled 45 days after the yellow fever booster vaccination. The receptor comes from a man aged 25-40 years who received the YFV17D yellow fever vaccine. This receptor carries the CDR3 CASSQDRTSGSYTQYF. The bases are TGCGCCAGCAGCCAAGATAGGACTAGCGGGAGTTATACGCAGTATTTT.